These 30 T cell receptor beta chains were all obtained from the same sample, sequenced in a study of T cells and copy number aberrations in small-cell lung cancer. Here immunoSEQ multiplex PCR was the method, and the copy in TCRdb shows in-frame clones only, minus some. Of around 2,400 clones in the sample, 82% were seen once. The sequencing sample was made of normal tissue next to the tumor. The receptors were gathered from a woman aged 45 to 65 with small cell lung cancer.

This clone counts as large. The V gene is TRBV19, the J gene TRBJ1-5; TRBD1 agrees at 7 bases. After removal of 4 bases from V and 0 bases from J, the junction contained 6 bases not matched to a gene. This CDR3 is 16 amino acids long. The germline gives CDR1 LNHDA, CDR2 SQIVND (reference sequence). CDR3 in DNA: TGTGCCAGTAGTACAGGGGGTATCGTTAGCAATCAGCCCCAGCATTTT. Amino acid sequence: CASSTGGIVSNQPQHF.

The genes are TRBV6-5 and TRBJ1-1; no clear D. Germline V gene sequence: CDR1 MNHEY, CDR2 SVGAGI. Trimming pared 2 bases from V and 0 bases from J, leaving 10 bases between. The CDR3 spans 15 residues. CDR3 residues: CASSYGVEMNTEAFF. The CDR3 DNA reads TGTGCCAGCAGTTACGGCGTTGAGATGAACACTGAAGCTTTCTTT.

This chain joins TRBV19 and TRBJ2-2; D unresolved. The CDR3 spans 15 residues. Trimming removed 3 bases at V and 1 base at J, with 9 bases between. Germline CDR1 reads LNHDA; CDR2 reads SQIVND (reference sequence). CDR3 protein: CASSISAQNTGELFF. The CDR3 DNA reads as TGTGCCAGTAGTATCTCGGCACAGAACACCGGGGAGCTGTTTTTT.

This clone was seen just once. This chain joins TRBV4-1 and TRBJ1-5; 7 nucleotides match TRBD1. V gave up 5 bases and J gave up 7 bases; unmatched junction bases: 11. This CDR3 is built from 15 residues. Germline V lookup: CDR1 MGHRA, CDR2 YSYEKL. CDR3 region: CASSSYRDSNQPQHF. CDR3 bases: TGCGCCAGCAGCTCGTACCGGGACAGTAACCAGCCCCAGCATTTT.

The gene calls are TRBV5-1 and TRBJ2-5, with 14 bases matching TRBD2. The V gene's germline CDR1 is SGHRS and CDR2 YFSETQ. V trimming: 0 bases; J trimming: 4 bases; junction bases outside the gene matches: 8. The CDR3 is made up of 18 amino acids. CDR3 loop: CASSLASGTSGRLETQYF. Here the CDR3 DNA reads TGCGCCAGCAGCTTGGCCTCCGGGACTAGCGGGAGATTAGAGACCCAGTACTTC. The whole variable domain, remainder taken from reference TRBV5-1 and TRBJ2-5, is KAGVTQTPRYLIKTRGQQVTLSCSPISGHRSVSWYQQTPGQGLQFLFEYFSETQRNKGNFPGRFSGRQFSNSRSEMNVSTLELGDSALYLCASSLASGTSGRLETQYFGPGTRLLVL.

The V call is TRBV6-6, the J call TRBJ2-7; no reliable D call. CDR3 size: 11 residues. Per the germline V gene, CDR1 is MNHNY and CDR2 is SVGAGI (reference sequence). V was clipped by 5 bases and J by 3 bases, with 5 bases between them. The CDR3 protein is CASSDDYEQYF. The CDR3 DNA is TGTGCCAGCAGTGACGACTACGAGCAGTACTTC.

The chain couples TRBV2 to TRBJ2-7; no clear D gene. V was pared by 5 bases and J by 2 bases, with 7 bases between. The CDR3 is made up of 12 amino acids. CDR1 is SNHLY and CDR2 is FYNNEI in the germline V gene. DNA of the CDR3: TGTGCCAGCAGTCCCCGCACCTACGAGCAGTACTTC. Its protein product is CASSPRTYEQYF. Filled out from reference TRBV2 and TRBJ2-7, the complete variable domain reads EPEVTQTPSHQVTQMGQEVILRCVPISNHLYFYWYRQILGQKVEFLVSFYNNEISEKSEIFDDQFSVERPDGSNFTLKIRSTKLEDSAMYFCASSPRTYEQYFGPGTRLTVT.

This CDR3 is CASSYRGEMDTQYF. CDR3 sequence (DNA): TGTGCCAGCAGTTACCGCGGGGAAATGGATACGCAGTATTTT. The chain links TRBV6-6 to TRBJ2-3; a possible D gene is TRBD2 (6 bases). V was trimmed by 2 bases and J by 6 bases, leaving 12 bases between them. The germline gives CDR1 MNHNY, CDR2 SVGAGI (reference sequence). The CDR3 extends over 14 amino acids.

This clone was recorded only once. The CDR3 spells CASSSSTAMGGNTIYF. Here the CDR3 DNA reads TGTGCCAGCAGTTCCTCGACTGCAATGGGTGGAAACACCATATATTTT. V gene TRBV6-5 combines with J gene TRBJ1-3; D call uncertain. Germline V gene data show CDR1 as MNHEY and CDR2 as SVGAGI. V dropped 4 bases and J dropped 3 bases, with 16 bases sitting between them. The CDR3 extends over 16 amino acids.

This rearrangement joins TRBV7-2 to TRBJ1-3; no reliable D call. In germline, CDR1 is SGHTA, CDR2 FQGNSA. The CDR3 runs to 13 residues. V lost 5 bases, J lost 1 base, and 6 bases lay in between. DNA for the CDR3: TGTGCCAGCAGCATAGATTCTGGAAACACCATATATTTT. Translating it yields CASSIDSGNTIYF.

The CDR3 protein is CASSQVAGGVGGNIQYF. CDR3 nucleotide sequence: TGCGCCAGCAGCCAAGTTGCGGGAGGGGTGGGAGGAAACATTCAGTACTTC. The V and J genes are TRBV4-1 and TRBJ2-4; TRBD2 aligns across 9 bases. Losses at the gene ends were 1 base for V and 6 bases for J; bases not matched to a gene: 10. CDR3 length: 17 amino acids. Per the germline V gene, CDR1 is MGHRA and CDR2 is YSYEKL.

On this clone itself: At one boundary the junction diverges from the germline segment, which might be a read error. Other DNA sequences in the same sample also yield this CDR3. The chain carries TRBV14 and TRBJ2-2, with 8 nucleotides matching TRBD2. The germline V gene encodes CDR1 SGHDN and CDR2 FVKESK. CDR3 length: 19 residues. CDR3 sequence reads: CASSQDRSIAGLDTGELFF. The DNA for the CDR3 is TGTGCCAGTAGCCAAGATAGGTCTATAGCGGGATTGGACACCGGGGAGCTGTTTTTT.

The chain recombines TRBV7-8 with TRBJ2-5; D is perhaps TRBD1 (6 bases). The assigned J gene may be wrong: the sequence end matches TRBJ2-7 better. The CDR3 consists of 15 residues. CDR1 is SGHVS, CDR2 FQNEAQ, per germline. CDR3 in amino acids: CASSLEQGSTYEQYF. CDR3 nucleotide sequence: TGTGCCAGCAGCTTAGAACAGGGATCCACCTACGAGCAGTACTTC.

The gene calls are TRBV25-1 and TRBJ1-4; D is uncertain. V lost 7 bases and J lost 4, with 10 bases in between. CDR3 length: 13 amino acids. The V gene's germline CDR1 is MGHDK and CDR2 SYGVNS. Written as DNA, the CDR3 is TGTGCCAGCAAGGCTGCGATTAATGAAAAACTGTTTTTT. Its protein is CASKAAINEKLFF.

CDR3 bases: TGTGCCAGCAGCCCCGGGACAGGGGTAGATCACAATGAGCAGTTCTTC. This codes for CASSPGTGVDHNEQFF. The chain couples TRBV7-9 to TRBJ2-1, with 10 positions matching TRBD1. The CDR3 covers 16 residues. V dropped 5 bases and J dropped 5; count of bases not matched to a gene: 9. Germline CDR1 reads SEHNR; CDR2 reads FQNEAQ (reference sequence).

The gene calls are TRBV28 and TRBJ2-7; tentative D call: TRBD1 (5 bases). The CDR3 spans 13 residues. V was cut by 2 bases and J by 4 bases, with 9 bases left in between. Germline assignment: CDR1 MDHEN and CDR2 SYDVKM. This chain's CDR3 is CASSLGATYEQYF. CDR3 bases: TGTGCCAGCAGTTTAGGGGCGACTTACGAGCAGTACTTC.

Only one count was recorded for this clone. V usage is TRBV11-2 and J usage is TRBJ2-3, with D possibly matching TRBD2 (7 bases). This CDR3 has 14 amino acids. V was trimmed by 7 bases and J by 4 bases, leaving 15 bases between them. Germline lookup yields CDR1 SGHAT and CDR2 FQNNGV. For the CDR3, the DNA is TGTGCCAGCACCAGAGGGGGGGGAGCAGATACGCAGTATTTT. This codes for CASTRGGGADTQYF.

A remark on this clone: Other DNA sequences in the sample encode the same CDR3. V gene TRBV7-2 combines with J gene TRBJ2-7; 8 positions agree with TRBD1. CDR1 SGHTA and CDR2 FQGNSA come from the germline V gene. Trimming at V came to 5 bases and at J to 0 bases, leaving 3 bases not matched to a gene. The CDR3 contains 14 residues. CDR3 nucleotide sequence: TGTGCCAGCAGCCGGGACAGGAGCTCCTACGAGCAGTACTTC. Its translation: CASSRDRSSYEQYF.

The chain carries TRBV7-9 and TRBJ1-2; TRBD1 matches at 8 bases. CDR3 size: 16 residues. The germline V gene encodes CDR1 SEHNR and CDR2 FQNEAQ (reference sequence). With V trimmed by 5 bases and J by 3 bases, 11 bases remained unmatched. In DNA, the CDR3 is TGTGCCAGCAGCCGAGGGGGCGACAGGGGACACTATGGCTACACCTTC. Its translation: CASSRGGDRGHYGYTF.

The chain has TRBV5-5 and TRBJ2-7; a weak D match, TRBD1 (6 bases). The length of the CDR3 is 17 residues. In germline, CDR1 is SGHKS, CDR2 YYEKEE (reference sequence). Trimming cost V 0 bases and J 0 bases, with 16 bases left between them. The DNA for the CDR3 is TGTGCCAGCAGCTTGGCGGAGGACAGTTTTAGCTCCTACGAGCAGTACTTC. Its protein is CASSLAEDSFSSYEQYF.

In the case of this clone: Different DNA sequences within this sample yield the same CDR3. The chain carries TRBV6-6 and TRBJ1-2; no clear D. The length of the CDR3 is 15 residues. Germline assignment: CDR1 MNHNY and CDR2 SVGAGI (reference sequence). The ends were cut back, 5 bases at V and 2 bases at J, with 15 bases in the middle. The CDR3 here is CASSPSGAVNYGYTF. The CDR3 DNA reads as TGTGCCAGCAGTCCCTCAGGAGCAGTCAACTATGGCTACACCTTC.

The genes are TRBV18 and TRBJ1-1; 8 nucleotides align to TRBD1. This CDR3 contains 15 residues. The V and J ends lost 3 bases and 1 base, in that order; junction bases with no gene match: 4. Germline V CDR1 and CDR2: KGHSH, LQKENI. The CDR3: CASSPTGEANTEAFF. The CDR3 DNA reads as TGTGCCAGCTCACCGACAGGGGAGGCGAACACTGAAGCTTTCTTT.

This chain uses TRBV2 with TRBJ1-1; D gene unclear. This CDR3 comprises 13 residues. V was clipped by 2 bases and J by 5 bases, with 9 bases between them. Germline CDR1 SNHLY, CDR2 FYNNEI. The CDR3 sequence is CASSEIEETEAFF. In DNA form, the CDR3 reads TGTGCCAGCAGTGAAATTGAGGAGACTGAAGCTTTCTTT. Supplemented by reference TRBV2 and TRBJ1-1, the full variable domain reads EPEVTQTPSHQVTQMGQEVILRCVPISNHLYFYWYRQILGQKVEFLVSFYNNEISEKSEIFDDQFSVERPDGSNFTLKIRSTKLEDSAMYFCASSEIEETEAFFGQGTRLTVV.

This chain links TRBV6-5 with TRBJ2-1; 7 nucleotides align to TRBD1. Germline V CDR1 and CDR2: MNHEY, SVGAGI. The CDR3 is made up of 14 amino acids. The V segment lost 6 bases and the J segment 9 bases; nucleotides outside the gene matches: 11. The CDR3 protein is CASSHRGDGSEQFF. CDR3 nucleotides: TGTGCCAGCAGCCACAGGGGCGATGGGAGTGAGCAGTTCTTC.

The chain recombines TRBV27 with TRBJ2-7; D gene ambiguous. Trimming cost V 4 bases and J 3 bases, with 10 bases left between them. This CDR3 is built from 13 residues. The germline CDR1 and CDR2 sequences are MNHEY and SMNVEV (reference sequence). In nucleotides, the CDR3 is TGTGCCAGCAGTTATAAAACCAACTACGAGCAGTACTTC. This gives the protein CASSYKTNYEQYF.

This clone was recorded once. The chain couples TRBV11-2 to TRBJ1-1, with 10 bases matching TRBD1. The junction had 5 bases not matched to a gene; V was cut back by 2 bases and J by 5 bases. The CDR3 extends over 15 amino acids. Per germline, CDR1 SGHAT and CDR2 FQNNGV. The CDR3 coding sequence is TGTGCCAGCAGCTTAAGGGACAGGGGACATACTGAAGCTTTCTTT. It yields the protein CASSLRDRGHTEAFF.

The chain has TRBV5-1 and TRBJ1-6; D gene uncertain. The CDR3 spans 15 residues. Trimming took off 2 bases at V and 8 bases at J, with 14 bases between the two ends. CDR1 is SGHRS and CDR2 is YFSETQ in the germline V gene. DNA of the CDR3: TGCGCCAGCAGCTTAAGCGGACTGTTCTATTCACCCCTCCACTTT. Protein product: CASSLSGLFYSPLHF.

This chain links TRBV13 with TRBJ1-2; tentatively, D is TRBD1 (6 bases). Germline values: CDR1 PRHDT, CDR2 FYEKMQ (reference sequence). The V end lost 2 bases, the J end lost 6 bases, and 16 bases lay between the germline ends. The CDR3 consists of 15 residues. This chain's CDR3 is CASSLNLGKGDGYTF. CDR3 coding DNA: TGTGCCAGCAGCTTAAATCTGGGGAAGGGGGATGGCTACACCTTC.

The CDR3: CASSLVAGSGEQYF. CDR3 DNA sequence: TGTGCCAGCAGCTTAGTCGCAGGGTCTGGCGAGCAGTACTTC. The chain combines TRBV11-1 with TRBJ2-7; D possibly corresponds to TRBD1 (5 bases). The germline V and J ends were trimmed by 1 base and 6 bases, with 13 bases remaining between them. Germline lookup yields CDR1 SGHAT and CDR2 FQDESV (reference sequence). The CDR3 extends over 14 amino acids.

V gene TRBV11-2 combines with J gene TRBJ1-1; D gene uncertain. Germline V gene data show CDR1 as SGHAT and CDR2 as FQNNGV. This CDR3 region has 12 residues. Trimming removed 5 bases from V and 6 bases from J, with 10 bases in between. CDR3 bases: TGTGCCAGCAGCCGCGAACTCGCTGAAGCTTTCTTT. Protein product: CASSRELAEAFF.